The 15 T cell receptor beta chains below were found in one sample sequenced in a study of T cell responses to AZD1222 COVID-19 vaccine (dated by TCRdb to the early 2020s). Preparation of the library involved the immunoSEQ multiplex PCR assay. TCRdb carries this immuneACCESS record with in-frame sequences only. Its versions omit some clonotypes, under half of them owing to an unresolved V gene in the studies checked, with the rest unexplained. A total of 150,000 to 200,000 clones appear in this sample, around 94% of them only once. About 0.64% of the sample is in the top ten clones. Per the publication, the time point label means: baseline before first vaccination. The sequenced sample was peripheral blood, obtained on day 0 of AZD1222 vaccination. The receptors were sampled from an adult in good health.

The rearrangement links TRBV5-1 to TRBJ2-5; tentative D call: TRBD2 (6 bases). V was trimmed by 6 bases and J by 5 bases, leaving 17 bases between them. Germline CDR1 is SGHRS and CDR2 is YFSETQ. The CDR3 contains 14 residues. CDR3 sequence (DNA): TGCGCCAGCACACCACAGGCTGCGGGGGAGACCCAGTACTTC. Translation: CASTPQAAGETQYF.

This clone was counted a single time. J is TRBJ2-1 and V is TRBV27, with a possible D match to TRBD1 (5 bases). The germline V gene has CDR1 MNHEY and CDR2 SMNVEV (reference sequence). Trimming left V 7 bases short and J 9 bases short, with 22 bases between. CDR3 length: 15 residues. CDR3 in DNA: TGTGCCAGCAACCCCCTAGACAGCCTCCCACGTGAGCAGTTCTTC. Amino acids: CASNPLDSLPREQFF.

In its sample, this clone was seen once. The genes are TRBV24-1 and TRBJ2-5; 9 bases are a match to TRBD1. The CDR3 has 14 residues. The junction had 6 bases not matched to a gene; V was cut back by 7 bases and J by 4 bases. In germline, CDR1 is KGHDR, CDR2 SFDVKD. This CDR3 reads CATSHGQGRETQYF. The CDR3 region has the DNA TGTGCCACCAGCCACGGACAGGGGCGAGAGACCCAGTACTTC.

J is TRBJ2-1 and V is TRBV28, with D unclear. CDR1 and CDR2 (germline): MDHEN, SYDVKM. The CDR3 spans 14 residues. V lost 0 bases to trimming and J lost 6 bases, with 9 bases between them. This CDR3 reads CASSLWSYPNEQFF. In nucleotides, the CDR3 is TGTGCCAGCAGTTTATGGTCCTACCCCAATGAGCAGTTCTTC.

J is TRBJ1-1 and V is TRBV25-1; D is uncertain. Germline CDR1 is MGHDK and CDR2 is SYGVNS. The V end was cut by 4 bases, the J end by 4 bases, with 13 bases between. This CDR3 contains 14 residues. The CDR3, as DNA: TGTGCCAGCAGTGGATTGATAGGGAGCACTGAAGCTTTCTTT. Encoded protein: CASSGLIGSTEAFF.

This sequence joins TRBV6-1 and TRBJ1-2; D is possibly TRBD1 (5 bases). This CDR3 contains 13 residues. Germline V gene data show CDR1 as MNHNS and CDR2 as SASEGT. V was trimmed by 4 bases and J by 4 bases, leaving 10 bases between them. CDR3 amino acids: CASSGGAIYGYTF. The CDR3 bases are TGTGCCAGCAGTGGCGGGGCTATCTATGGCTACACCTTC.

The chain joins TRBV27 to TRBJ1-5, with TRBD1 matching over 8 bases. CDR1 and CDR2 from the germline V gene are MNHEY and SMNVEV (reference sequence). The CDR3 is 13 amino acids. J lost 7 bases, V lost 3 bases, and 2 bases had no gene match. In DNA, the CDR3 is TGTGCCAGCAGTTTGACAGGGGAACAGCCCCAGCATTTT. Translating gives CASSLTGEQPQHF.

The chain has TRBV5-4 and TRBJ1-1; tentative D call: TRBD1 (5 bases). Between the trimmed V and J ends, which lost 0 bases and 4 bases, there was a span of 7 bases. CDR1 and CDR2 (germline): SGHNT, YYREEE (reference sequence). This CDR3 region has 13 residues. Here the CDR3 DNA reads TGTGCCAGCAGCTTGGTAGGGGCCACTGAAGCTTTCTTT. Its translation: CASSLVGATEAFF.

As concerns this clone: Other DNA sequences in this specimen translate into the identical CDR3. The chain uses TRBV24-1 and TRBJ1-1; D unresolved. The V end was cut by 3 bases, the J end by 2 bases, with 3 bases between. This CDR3 comprises 12 residues. The germline V gene encodes CDR1 KGHDR and CDR2 SFDVKD. CDR3: CATSDGNTEAFF. CDR3 sequence (DNA): TGTGCCACCAGTGATGGAAACACTGAAGCTTTCTTT.

The rearrangement joins TRBV27 to TRBJ1-1; unclear D gene. Trimming took off 6 bases at V and 4 bases at J, with 9 bases between the two ends. Germline V CDR1 and CDR2: MNHEY, SMNVEV (reference sequence). This CDR3 has 12 residues. For the CDR3, the DNA is TGTGCCAGCAGCCCCCCGGGCACTGAAGCTTTCTTT. Residues: CASSPPGTEAFF.

This clone was observed a few times. This chain connects TRBV18 to TRBJ1-2; 7 bases agree with TRBD1. Germline V gives CDR1 KGHSH, CDR2 LQKENI. With 2 bases clipped from V and 2 bases from J, the junction kept 5 bases outside the gene matches. The CDR3 has 15 residues. For the CDR3, the DNA is TGTGCCAGCTCACCAGGCACAGGGGTGAACTATGGCTACACCTTC. This encodes CASSPGTGVNYGYTF.

V gene TRBV6-2 or TRBV6-3 combines with J gene TRBJ1-5; D not resolved. The CDR3 spans 13 residues. V shed 3 bases and J shed 2 bases, with 5 bases lying between them. Germline-derived CDR1 and CDR2 are MNHEY and SVGEGT. CDR3 region: CASSYVGNQPQHF. The CDR3 bases are TGTGCCAGCAGTTATGTGGGCAATCAGCCCCAGCATTTT.

The chain is built from TRBV5-1 and TRBJ1-2, with TRBD1 matching 9 bases. The CDR3 length is 16 residues. Germline V gene lookup returns CDR1 SGHRS and CDR2 YFSETQ. V shed 3 bases, J shed 4 bases, and the junction held 10 bases outside the gene matches. The CDR3 loop is CASSYLQGADLYGYTF. CDR3 coding DNA: TGCGCCAGCAGCTATTTACAGGGGGCAGACCTCTATGGCTACACCTTC.

This rearrangement joins TRBV7-9 to TRBJ1-4; tentatively, D is TRBD1 (6 bases). The germline V gene has CDR1 SEHNR and CDR2 FQNEAQ (reference sequence). The CDR3 is 15 residues long. Deletions cut 5 bases from V and 7 bases from J, with 17 bases between. The CDR3 DNA follows: TGTGCCAGCAGCCGCCCGGGAGCAGGGGTTGAAAAACTGTTTTTT. Protein sequence: CASSRPGAGVEKLFF.

V usage is TRBV5-4 and J usage is TRBJ2-3, with D unresolved. V shed 0 bases and J shed 0 bases, with 8 bases lying between them. CDR1 is SGHNT, CDR2 YYREEE, per germline (reference sequence). The CDR3 runs 15 residues. The CDR3 region has the DNA TGTGCCAGCAGCTTGGATGCGCGGAGCACAGATACGCAGTATTTT. This encodes CASSLDARSTDTQYF.